These 28 T cell receptor beta chains were sequenced from one sample in a study of identical twins. TCRdb re-derived calls from the 5' RACE reads in MiXCR, one entry per CDR3 protein. The repertoire includes 260,000 or so distinct CDR3 sequences, approximately 6.8% of them detected once, and over 5% sits in the top ten. This same sample was also part of a study on yellow fever vaccine responses in identical twins.

Source material: CD8+ T cells sorted from blood. These receptors were collected from a woman in her late teens or twenties in good health.

V gene TRBV24-1 combines with J gene TRBJ2-7; D gene ambiguous. Germline lookup yields CDR1 KGHDR and CDR2 SFDVKD. The CDR3 contains 11 residues. CDR3 nucleotide sequence: TGTGCTTTGGGTACCTTCTACGAGCAGTACTTC. Translation gives CALGTFYEQYF.

At least ten counts were recorded for this clonotype. The chain is built from TRBV28 and TRBJ2-2; D gene uncertain. Per the germline V gene, CDR1 is MDHEN and CDR2 is SYDVKM. The CDR3 has 21 amino acids. V lost 4 bases, J lost 2 bases, and 29 bases lay in between. The CDR3 is CASSSPQQTRLGPGNTGELFF. CDR3 nucleotides: TGTGCCAGCAGTTCCCCGCAGCAGACACGGCTAGGGCCTGGCAACACCGGGGAGCTGTTTTTT.

The rearrangement joins TRBV5-6 to TRBJ1-2, with unresolved D. Deletions cut 1 base from V and 2 bases from J, with 15 bases between. CDR1 and CDR2 from the germline V gene are SGHDT and YYEEEE. The CDR3 has 16 amino acids. CDR3 amino acids: CASSLPGVQRNYGYTF. The CDR3 nucleotides are TGTGCCAGCAGCTTGCCCGGGGTCCAGAGAAACTATGGCTACACCTTC.

V is TRBV7-9 and J is TRBJ1-2; possible D gene TRBD1, 5 bases. Trimming removed 5 bases at V and 6 bases at J, with 16 bases between. The germline CDR1 and CDR2 sequences are SEHNR and FQNEAQ (reference sequence). The CDR3 consists of 14 residues. The CDR3 protein is CASSPPGQANGYTF. As DNA, the CDR3 is TGTGCCAGCAGCCCCCCGGGGCAGGCGAATGGCTACACCTTC. Based on the CDR3 plus reference TRBV7-9 and TRBJ1-2, the full variable domain is DTGVSQNPRHKITKRGQNVTFRCDPISEHNRLYWYRQTLGQGPEFLTYFQNEAQLEKSRLLSDRFSAERPKGSFSTLEIQRTEQGDSAMYLCASSPPGQANGYTFGSGTRLTVV.

This chain connects TRBV27 to TRBJ2-7, with a tentative D call TRBD1 (5 bases). CDR1 MNHEY and CDR2 SMNVEV come from the germline V gene (reference sequence). The CDR3 extends over 13 amino acids. V dropped 5 bases and J dropped 4 bases, with 12 bases sitting between them. For the CDR3, the DNA is TGTGCCAGCAGTAAAGGGGCGCGGTACGAGCAGTACTTC. It codes for CASSKGARYEQYF.

The chain joins TRBV3-1 to TRBJ2-1; tentative D call: TRBD2 (6 bases). The CDR3 loop spans 17 amino acids. The V gene lost 3 bases and the J gene lost 2 bases, with 17 bases spanning the gap. Germline-derived CDR1 and CDR2 are LGHDT and YNNKEL (reference sequence). CDR3 sequence: CASSHSLPGDPYNEQFF. The CDR3, as DNA: TGTGCCAGCAGCCATTCTTTGCCGGGGGACCCCTACAATGAGCAGTTCTTC.

In this sample, this clonotype turned up many times. For the CDR3, the DNA is TGTGCCAGCAGCCTCGGACAGGGGACATCCTACGAGCAGTACTTC. Its translation is CASSLGQGTSYEQYF. The V and J genes are TRBV3-1 and TRBJ2-7; 9 positions agree with TRBD1. The germline CDR1 and CDR2 sequences are LGHDT and YNNKEL (reference sequence). After removal of 4 bases from V and 1 base from J, the junction contained 5 bases not matched to a gene. This CDR3 spans 15 amino acids.

The CDR3 loop is CASTPETSGSLHPTDEQFF. The CDR3 region has the DNA TGTGCCAGCACGCCGGAGACTAGCGGGAGTCTCCACCCTACGGATGAGCAGTTCTTC. This sequence joins TRBV28 and TRBJ2-1, with 12 positions matching TRBD2. Germline trimming cut 7 bases from V and 8 bases from J; bases unmatched to any gene: 21. The germline gives CDR1 MDHEN, CDR2 SYDVKM. CDR3 length equals 19 residues.

This clonotype was recorded at least ten times. V and J are TRBV24-1 and TRBJ2-7, with D perhaps matching TRBD1 or TRBD2 (5 bases each). Trimming left V 4 bases short and J 5 bases short, with 11 bases between. This CDR3 is 13 amino acids long. Germline CDR1 is KGHDR and CDR2 is SFDVKD. Written as DNA, the CDR3 is TGTGCCACCAGTGAATCGTGGGGACACGAGCAGTACTTC. Its translation: CATSESWGHEQYF.

This clonotype was recorded a few times. In DNA, the CDR3 is TGCGCCAGCAGTGCGGGGTGGAACACTGAAGCTTTCTTT. It codes for CASSAGWNTEAFF. The chain joins TRBV10-2 to TRBJ1-1; D call uncertain. This CDR3 has 13 amino acids. V lost 4 bases to trimming and J lost 1 base, with 7 bases between them. Germline CDR1 WSHSY, CDR2 SAAADI.

This clonotype appeared a few times. The genes are TRBV29-1 and TRBJ1-1; D unclear. The V gene's germline CDR1 is SQVTM and CDR2 ANQGSEA. Trimming removed 6 bases from V and 6 bases from J, with 14 bases in between. The CDR3 contains 12 residues. The CDR3 DNA is TGCAGCGTCCCCACCGGAGGCCCTGAAGCTTTCTTT. This sequence encodes CSVPTGGPEAFF.

Notes on this clonotype: A read error may be the cause here, since a much bigger clone is one base away. The J gene is TRBJ2-1, the V gene TRBV7-9; TRBD2 matches at 10 bases. The germline V gene encodes CDR1 SEHNR and CDR2 FQNEAQ (reference sequence). The trim removed 4 bases at V and 2 bases at J, leaving 2 bases unmatched. This CDR3 contains 15 residues. The CDR3 region has the DNA TGTGCCAGCAGCTCCGGGACTAGCGCCTACAATGAGCAGTTCTTC. This sequence encodes CASSSGTSAYNEQFF.

The V and J genes are TRBV12-5 and TRBJ2-5; D uncertain. The CDR3 runs 14 residues. V lost 6 bases to trimming and J lost 1 base, with 12 bases between them. Per the germline V gene, CDR1 is LGHNT and CDR2 is FRNRAP. CDR3 nucleotides: TGTGCTAGTGGGGCAGTCGGCGGCCAAGAGACCCAGTACTTC. It specifies CASGAVGGQETQYF.

This clonotype was counted many times. The chain links TRBV12-3 or TRBV12-4 to TRBJ2-1; 12 bases fit TRBD1. The junction had 8 bases not matched to a gene; V was cut back by 5 bases and J by 6 bases. This CDR3 region has 16 residues. The CDR3 sequence: CASSISGTGGLNEQFF. Here the CDR3 DNA reads TGTGCCAGCAGTATTTCCGGGACAGGGGGCCTCAATGAGCAGTTCTTC.

This clonotype has a handful of counts. The chain combines TRBV6-2 or TRBV6-3 with TRBJ2-7; 10 nucleotides agree with TRBD2. Germline trimming cut 0 bases from V and 6 bases from J; bases unmatched to any gene: 5. The CDR3 length is 15 residues. Per the germline V gene, CDR1 is MNHEY and CDR2 is SVGEGT. CDR3 loop: CASSYSTSGSIEQYF. DNA for the CDR3: TGTGCCAGCAGTTACTCGACTAGCGGGTCTATCGAGCAGTACTTC.

The chain employs TRBV7-9 and TRBJ1-4; D gene uncertain. V gave up 4 bases and J gave up 8 bases, with 14 bases separating them. The V gene's germline CDR1 is SEHNR and CDR2 FQNEAQ (reference sequence). The CDR3 length is 14 residues. Here the CDR3 reads CASSSDWEEEKLFF. CDR3 nucleotide sequence: TGTGCCAGCAGCTCTGATTGGGAGGAGGAAAAACTGTTTTTT.

The genes are TRBV11-2 and TRBJ2-1; D gene uncertain. V lost 2 bases to trimming and J lost 8 bases, with 13 bases between them. The germline gives CDR1 SGHAT, CDR2 FQNNGV. The CDR3 totals 14 residues. CDR3 region: CASSLSVQYDEQFF. The CDR3, as DNA: TGTGCCAGCAGCTTATCTGTCCAGTATGATGAGCAGTTCTTC.

This clonotype was seen a few times. The V gene is TRBV3-1, the J gene TRBJ2-1; D remains unclear. Trimming removed 1 base at V and 3 bases at J, with 19 bases between. The germline V gene has CDR1 LGHDT and CDR2 YNNKEL (reference sequence). This CDR3 contains 18 residues. The CDR3 nucleotides are TGTGCCAGCAGCCAAGTGACCTCGGGCCTTCAGAGCTACAATGAGCAGTTCTTC. Its protein product is CASSQVTSGLQSYNEQFF.

CDR3 loop: CASSQDASVRNTGELFF. DNA of the CDR3: TGCGCCAGCAGCCAAGATGCAAGCGTGAGGAACACCGGGGAGCTGTTTTTT. The chain couples TRBV4-1 to TRBJ2-2; the D is unclear. The ends were cut back, 0 bases at V and 1 base at J, with 12 bases in the middle. CDR3 length equals 17 residues. Germline-derived CDR1 and CDR2 are MGHRA and YSYEKL.

This clonotype was picked up many times. The chain recombines TRBV9 with TRBJ2-3; D not certain. V was pared by 2 bases and J by 2 bases, with 3 bases between. Germline V CDR1 and CDR2: SGDLS, YYNGEE. The CDR3 length is 12 residues. The chain's CDR3 is CASSVSTDTQYF. The CDR3 coding sequence is TGTGCCAGCAGCGTGTCCACAGATACGCAGTATTTT.

This clonotype occurred many times. The V gene is TRBV12-3 or TRBV12-4, the J gene TRBJ2-1, with 10 bases matching TRBD2. The length of the CDR3 is 18 residues. The trim removed 11 bases at V and 0 bases at J, leaving 16 bases unmatched. The DNA for the CDR3 is TGTGCCCTCAGTTTAGCTCTAAGCGGGGGGGGCTCCTACAATGAGCAGTTCTTC. This sequence encodes CALSLALSGGGSYNEQFF.

This rearrangement joins TRBV20-1 to TRBJ2-2, with 9 bases fitting TRBD2. The CDR3 covers 19 residues. The germline CDR1 and CDR2 sequences are DFQATT and SNEGSKA (reference sequence). J gave up 5 bases and V 2 bases, and 18 bases lay outside the gene matches. Here the CDR3 reads CSARPGDDSGGRGTGELFF. CDR3 DNA sequence: TGCAGTGCTAGACCTGGGGATGATAGCGGGGGCCGGGGGACCGGGGAGCTGTTTTTT.

Many counts were recorded for this clonotype. The J gene is TRBJ1-1, the V gene TRBV27; D remains ambiguous. CDR1 and CDR2 from the germline V gene are MNHEY and SMNVEV (reference sequence). This CDR3 is 11 amino acids long. Trimming stripped 6 bases from V and 5 bases from J, with 7 bases between. In DNA form, the CDR3 reads TGTGCCAGCAGCCGAGGGACTGAAGCTTTCTTT. The encoded protein is CASSRGTEAFF.

This chain joins TRBV7-2 and TRBJ1-1; weak D call: TRBD1 (6 bases). This CDR3 region has 15 residues. Germline values: CDR1 SGHTA, CDR2 FQGNSA. Trimming pared 6 bases from V and 4 bases from J, leaving 18 bases between. The CDR3, as DNA: TGTGCCAGCAGTCAGGGGTTAGGGTTGGGCACTGAAGCTTTCTTT. This gives the protein CASSQGLGLGTEAFF.

This chain uses TRBV28 with TRBJ2-4; 12 nucleotides line up with TRBD2. This CDR3 comprises 18 residues. Germline CDR1 is MDHEN and CDR2 is SYDVKM. The V segment lost 6 bases and the J segment 4 bases; nucleotides outside the gene matches: 13. The CDR3 coding sequence is TGTGCCAGCAGCCCGAGTGAACTAGCGGGAGGACCAAAAAACATTCAGTACTTC. Amino acids: CASSPSELAGGPKNIQYF.

The J gene is TRBJ2-7, the V gene TRBV20-1; D perhaps matches TRBD2 (5 bases). From germline, CDR1 is DFQATT and CDR2 SNEGSKA (reference sequence). This CDR3 contains 13 residues. The ends were cut back, 2 bases at V and 1 base at J, with 9 bases in the middle. This CDR3 reads CSARSGMSYEQYF. The CDR3 region has the DNA TGCAGTGCTAGAAGCGGTATGTCCTACGAGCAGTACTTC.

This clonotype was counted only a few times. The chain carries TRBV27 and TRBJ1-2; possible D gene TRBD1, 5 bases. Trimming pared 0 bases from V and 7 bases from J, leaving 15 bases between. Germline CDR1 is MNHEY and CDR2 is SMNVEV (reference sequence). This CDR3 is built from 15 residues. The CDR3 loop reads CASSLSMDTALGYTF. As DNA, the CDR3 is TGTGCCAGCAGTTTATCGATGGACACCGCGCTTGGCTACACCTTC.

The V gene is TRBV20-1, the J gene TRBJ2-3; TRBD1 might be the D (5 bases). Trimming left V 3 bases short and J 3 bases short, with 7 bases between. This CDR3 has 12 amino acids. Germline V gene sequence: CDR1 DFQATT, CDR2 SNEGSKA (reference sequence). In nucleotides, the CDR3 is TGCAGTGCTAGGAAGGGGACAGATACGCAGTATTTT. Its translation: CSARKGTDTQYF.